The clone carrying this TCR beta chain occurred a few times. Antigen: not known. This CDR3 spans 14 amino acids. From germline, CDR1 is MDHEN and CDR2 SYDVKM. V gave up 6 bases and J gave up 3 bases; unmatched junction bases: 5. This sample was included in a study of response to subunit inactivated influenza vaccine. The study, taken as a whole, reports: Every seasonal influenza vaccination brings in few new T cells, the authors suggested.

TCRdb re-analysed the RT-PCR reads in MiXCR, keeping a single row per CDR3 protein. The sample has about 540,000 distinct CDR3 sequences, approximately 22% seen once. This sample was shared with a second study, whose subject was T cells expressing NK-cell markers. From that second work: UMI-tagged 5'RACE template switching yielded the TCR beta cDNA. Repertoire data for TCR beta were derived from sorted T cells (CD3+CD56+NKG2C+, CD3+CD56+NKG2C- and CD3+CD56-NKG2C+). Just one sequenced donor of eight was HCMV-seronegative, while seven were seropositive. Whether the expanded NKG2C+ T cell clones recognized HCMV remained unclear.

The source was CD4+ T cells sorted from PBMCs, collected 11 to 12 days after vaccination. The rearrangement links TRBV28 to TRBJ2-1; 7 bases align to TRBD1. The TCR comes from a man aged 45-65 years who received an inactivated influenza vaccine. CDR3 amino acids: CASSRTGLYNEQFF. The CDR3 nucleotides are TGTGCCAGCAGCCGGACAGGTCTCTACAATGAGCAGTTCTTC.